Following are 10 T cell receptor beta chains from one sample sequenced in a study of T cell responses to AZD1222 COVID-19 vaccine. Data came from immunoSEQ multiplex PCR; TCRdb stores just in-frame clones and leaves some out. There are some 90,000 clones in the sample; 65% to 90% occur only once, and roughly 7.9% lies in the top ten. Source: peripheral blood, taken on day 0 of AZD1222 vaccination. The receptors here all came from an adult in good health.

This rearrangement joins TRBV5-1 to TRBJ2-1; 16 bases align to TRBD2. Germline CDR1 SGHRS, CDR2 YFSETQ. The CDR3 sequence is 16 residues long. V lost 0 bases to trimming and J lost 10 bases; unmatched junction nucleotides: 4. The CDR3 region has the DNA TGCGCCAGCAGCTTGGAGGGACTAGCGGGAGGGAGAGAGCAGTTCTTC. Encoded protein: CASSLEGLAGGREQFF.

In nucleotides, the CDR3 is TGTGCCAGCAGCTCCCCAGGCGGGGGTGACAATGAGCAGTTCTTC. It translates to CASSSPGGGDNEQFF. This chain joins TRBV7-8 and TRBJ2-1; 7 nucleotides line up with TRBD2. Germline V gene sequence: CDR1 SGHVS, CDR2 FQNEAQ. The junction had 8 bases not matched to a gene; V was cut back by 4 bases and J by 5 bases. This CDR3 has 15 amino acids.

The CDR3 is CASSADKGDQPQHF. DNA of the CDR3: TGCGCCAGCAGCGCGGACAAGGGCGATCAGCCCCAGCATTTT. The V gene is TRBV5-1, the J gene TRBJ1-5, with D possibly being TRBD1 (5 bases). In germline, CDR1 is SGHRS, CDR2 YFSETQ. Trimming shortened V by 4 bases and J by 5 bases, and 13 bases separated the two germline ends. This CDR3 has 14 residues. Full variable domain (outside the CDR3, taken from reference TRBV5-1 and TRBJ1-5): KAGVTQTPRYLIKTRGQQVTLSCSPISGHRSVSWYQQTPGQGLQFLFEYFSETQRNKGNFPGRFSGRQFSNSRSEMNVSTLELGDSALYLCASSADKGDQPQHFGDGTRLSIL.

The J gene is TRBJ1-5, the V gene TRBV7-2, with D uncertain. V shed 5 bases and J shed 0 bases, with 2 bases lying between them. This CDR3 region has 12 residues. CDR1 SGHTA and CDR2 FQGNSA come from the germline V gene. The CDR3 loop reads CASSPSNQPQHF. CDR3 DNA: TGTGCCAGCAGCCCTAGCAATCAGCCCCAGCATTTT.

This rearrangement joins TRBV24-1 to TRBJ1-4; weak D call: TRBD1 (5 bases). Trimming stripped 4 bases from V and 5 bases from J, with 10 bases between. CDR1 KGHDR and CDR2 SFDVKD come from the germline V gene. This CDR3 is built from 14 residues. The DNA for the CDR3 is TGTGCCACCAGTGACACGACAGAAAATGAAAAACTGTTTTTT. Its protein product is CATSDTTENEKLFF.

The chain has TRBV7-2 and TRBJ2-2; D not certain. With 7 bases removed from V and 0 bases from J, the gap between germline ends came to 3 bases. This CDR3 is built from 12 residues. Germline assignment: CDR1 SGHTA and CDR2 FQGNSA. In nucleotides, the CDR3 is TGTGCCAGCATCGCGAACACCGGGGAGCTGTTTTTT. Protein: CASIANTGELFF.

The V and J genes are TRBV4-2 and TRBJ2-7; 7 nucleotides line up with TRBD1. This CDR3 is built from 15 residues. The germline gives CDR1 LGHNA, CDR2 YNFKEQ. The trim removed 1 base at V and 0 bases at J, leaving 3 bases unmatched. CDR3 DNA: TGTGCCAGCAGCCAAGTGTGGGACAGCTCCTACGAGCAGTACTTC. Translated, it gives CASSQVWDSSYEQYF.

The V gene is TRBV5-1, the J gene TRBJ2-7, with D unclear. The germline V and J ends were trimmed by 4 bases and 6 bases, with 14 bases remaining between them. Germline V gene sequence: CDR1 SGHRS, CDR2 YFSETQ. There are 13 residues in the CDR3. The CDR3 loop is CASSKSTPPEQYF. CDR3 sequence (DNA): TGCGCCAGCAGCAAATCTACACCCCCCGAGCAGTACTTC.

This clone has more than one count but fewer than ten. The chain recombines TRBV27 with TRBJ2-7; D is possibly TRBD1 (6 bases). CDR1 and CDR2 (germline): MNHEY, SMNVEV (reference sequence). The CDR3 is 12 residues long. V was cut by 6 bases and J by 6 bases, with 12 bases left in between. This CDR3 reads CASRGPGVEQYF. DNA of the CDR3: TGTGCCAGCAGGGGGCCAGGGGTCGAGCAGTACTTC.

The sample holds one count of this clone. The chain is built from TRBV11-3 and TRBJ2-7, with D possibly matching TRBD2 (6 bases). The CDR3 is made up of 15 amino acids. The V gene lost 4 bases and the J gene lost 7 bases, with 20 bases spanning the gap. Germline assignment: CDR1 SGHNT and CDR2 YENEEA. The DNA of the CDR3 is TGTGCCAGCAGCTCCCCCGGGACTCCGAGGGGTGAGCAGTACTTC. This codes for CASSSPGTPRGEQYF.